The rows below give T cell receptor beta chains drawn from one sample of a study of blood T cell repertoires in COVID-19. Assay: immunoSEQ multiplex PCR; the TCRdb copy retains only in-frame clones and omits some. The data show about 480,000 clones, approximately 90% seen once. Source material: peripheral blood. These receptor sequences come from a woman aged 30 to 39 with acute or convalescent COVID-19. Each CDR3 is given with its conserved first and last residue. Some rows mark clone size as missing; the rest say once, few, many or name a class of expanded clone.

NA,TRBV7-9,CASSRSGTGGNNEQFF
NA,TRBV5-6,CASSLGGLIDTQYF
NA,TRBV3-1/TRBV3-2,CASGTSGSSTDTQYF
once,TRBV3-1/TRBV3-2,CASSHHTTGSEQYF
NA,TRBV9,CASSVRGQVNSPLHF
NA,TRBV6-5,CASRIPGGHNEQFF
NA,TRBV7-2,CASSLVAPGIEQFF
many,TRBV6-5,CASSYSNPGANTEAFF
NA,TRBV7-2,CASSPSQGVGGELFF
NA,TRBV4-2,CASSLPMTLQGADTEAFF
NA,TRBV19,CASSTLAGETQYF
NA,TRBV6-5,CASDRGSYEQYF
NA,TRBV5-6,CATGTSSSSDTQYF
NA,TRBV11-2,CASSLRASGANVLTF
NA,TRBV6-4,CASSDSYYLTSEQYF
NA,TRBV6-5,CAAAGASYNEQFF
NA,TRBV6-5,CASREGQGASYEQYF
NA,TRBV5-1,CASSLAYRYTDTQYF
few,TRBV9,CASSPRGAGDTEAFF
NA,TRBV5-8,CASSLQGTDTQYF
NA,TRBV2,CASSGGAPPPGGGEAFF
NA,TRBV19,CASSIIGRGSGGRTDTQYF
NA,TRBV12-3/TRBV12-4,CASSLGVGAQYF
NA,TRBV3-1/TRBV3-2,CASSLIQKAGYTF
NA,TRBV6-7,CARLETQYF
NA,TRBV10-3,CAISGRGPPTDTQYF
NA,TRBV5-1,CASRPTGLYGYTF
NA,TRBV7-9,CASSPGNTDRKNYEQYF
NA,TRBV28,CASSSRKGAYNEQFF
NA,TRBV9,CASKVGGGRTGELFF
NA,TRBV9,CASSVGLAGEYQETQYF
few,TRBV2,CALQGLHGSGNTIYF
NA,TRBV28,CASSTKTGRVGQPQHF
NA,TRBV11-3,CASKGSTELYGYTF
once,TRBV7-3,CASSELDGDTQYF
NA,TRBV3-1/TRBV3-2,CASSYGQGMSLSYNSPLHF
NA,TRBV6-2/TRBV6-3,CASSHTDTQYF
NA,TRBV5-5,CASSGSSGGGTDTQYF
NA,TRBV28,CASSVPRGKGYGYTF
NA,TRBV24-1,CATSEATGFQPQHF
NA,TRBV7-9,CASSRLAGTYNEQFF
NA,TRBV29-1,CSVDGYEQYF
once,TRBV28,CASSPPGGTRVKGPHF
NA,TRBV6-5,CATRQPNSPLHF
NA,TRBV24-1,CATSDGTDYSNQPQHF
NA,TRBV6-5,CASSYVGTNYGYTF
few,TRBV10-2,CASSGGTGNGYTF
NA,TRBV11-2,CASSLEAGGRFEQYF
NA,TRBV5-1,CASSLGSGGGEQFF
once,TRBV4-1,CASSQGQLGLGSYNEQFF
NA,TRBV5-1,CASSLTGDYNEQFF
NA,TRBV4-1,CASRPLGGSEAFF